This TCR beta chain was documented in a study of CD8+CD57+ T cells in acquired aplastic anemia. Study overall: Quantities of DNA derived from sorted CD4+ and CD8+ cells averaged around 3.2 ug.

Turning to this clonotype: Its target is not known.

The CDR3 extends over 11 amino acids. Germline V lookup: CDR1 SNHLY, CDR2 FYNNEI. Trimming took off 6 bases at V and 10 bases at J, with 10 bases between the two ends. Overall study results and limits: Between patients and controls, roughly 29 CD8+ CDR3 sequences were found in common.

TCR beta VDJ and CDR3 profiling used genomic DNA as template. Using its own MiXCR run on the reads, TCRdb lists one record per CDR3 protein. The sample has 300,000 or so distinct CDR3 sequences; about three fifths are singletons. All sequencing subjects had displayed CD8+CD57+ cell expansion on flow cytometry. The rearrangement joins TRBV2 to TRBJ2-1; the D is unclear. Sequences were obtained from sorted CD4+, CD8+, or CD8+CD57+ T cells (not recorded which) from PBMCs. The source of this sequence is a human donor with aplastic anemia. The CDR3 sequence: CASRLVIEQFF. In nucleotides, the CDR3 is TGTGCCAGCAGGCTAGTCATCGAGCAGTTCTTC.